The subject of this entry is one TCR beta chain. The antigen remains unidentified. Profiling relied on immunoSEQ multiplex PCR, and the TCRdb table lists in-frame clones only, not all of them. Of more than 150,000 clones detected, 87% appear once; the ten largest clones hold less than 3%. These data are taken from a study of T cell responses to AZD1222 COVID-19 vaccine. Study results and caveats: Targeting of unmutated variant regions was reportedly seen in nearly half of spike-specific TCRs. Increased Spike-specific TCR breadth and depth were observed after two AZD1222 doses.

The sequence was collected from an adult in good health. This material consisted of peripheral blood, taken on day 0 of MenACWY control vaccination.

CDR3 in amino acids: CASSPAQFRNEQFF. CDR3 nucleotides: TGTGCCAGCTCACCGGCTCAGTTCCGCAATGAGCAGTTCTTC. The chain employs TRBV18 and TRBJ2-1, with unresolved D. CDR3 length equals 14 residues. The V gene lost 3 bases and the J gene lost 6 bases, with 12 bases spanning the gap. Germline assignment: CDR1 KGHSH and CDR2 LQKENI.